This TCR beta chain was recovered during a study of vaccination and CD4 T cells after COVID-19. Study overall: A median of approximately 100 days (range 35 to 161) separated diagnosis from post-COVID sampling. Every culture used as a control got a CEFX pool, an HIV-1 Nef pool, or no peptide.

As for treatment: approximately 11-day PBMC culture with coronavirus spike peptide pools or control peptides (ViraFEST assay). Remarks on this clonotype: Its specificity is unknown.

Trimming cost V 8 bases and J 6 bases; bases outside gene matches: 14. The CDR3 totals 15 residues. Germline lookup yields CDR1 DFQATT and CDR2 SNEGSKA (reference sequence). The Oncomine TCR Beta short-read assay was applied to DNA of cultured CD4+ T cells. TCRdb recomputed calls from the PCR reads with MiXCR, one row per CDR3 protein. This table holds about 11,000 distinct CDR3 sequences, about 30% found once. The receptor's source is a human donor who had recovered from COVID-19. This rearrangement joins TRBV20-1 to TRBJ2-1; 9 nucleotides match TRBD2. Sequencing used CD4+ T cells from blood, cultured in vitro, obtained after SARS-CoV-2 vaccination. The DNA for the CDR3 is TGCAGTTCGCTACCCCGGACTAGCGTCATCAATGAGCAGTTCTTC. Protein product: CSSLPRTSVINEQFF.